Listed below are T cell receptor beta chains from one sample, sequenced in a study of T cell responses to AZD1222 COVID-19 vaccine. Profiled with immunoSEQ multiplex PCR; TCRdb holds only in-frame clones, not every one. The data contain roughly 140,000 clones, about 92% of them singletons. The sample was peripheral blood, taken on day 0 of AZD1222 vaccination. The receptors here all came from an adult in good health. Each CDR3 is given with its conserved first and last residue. A D gene is named only where the DNA matches it firmly. Not all rows give a size; the values are once, few, many and, for expanded clones, a class.

v_gene,d_gene,abundance,j_gene,CDR3aa,CDR3nt
TRBV7-9,NA,NA,TRBJ2-2,CASSTETGELFF,TGTGCCAGCAGCACAGAAACCGGGGAGCTGTTTTTT
TRBV7-2,NA,NA,TRBJ2-1,CASSLGRGEQFF,TGTGCCAGCAGCTTAGGTCGAGGTGAGCAGTTCTTC
TRBV5-6,TRBD2,NA,TRBJ2-7,CASSLLGGPTREGQYF,TGTGCCAGCAGCTTGTTGGGGGGACCCACCCGGGAGGGGCAGTACTTC
TRBV18,NA,NA,TRBJ2-7,CASSEGGAPYEQYF,TGTGCCAGCTCGGAGGGGGGGGCCCCCTACGAGCAGTACTTC
TRBV9,NA,once,TRBJ2-6,CASSGSGANVLTF,TGTGCCAGCAGTGGTAGTGGGGCCAACGTCCTGACTTTC
TRBV6-2/TRBV6-3,NA,once,TRBJ1-3,CASSLGRPGNTIYF,TGTGCCAGCAGTTTGGGCAGACCTGGAAACACCATATATTTT
TRBV11-3,NA,NA,TRBJ1-6,CASSFHIRRGADSPLHF,TGTGCCAGCAGCTTCCATATTCGGCGGGGGGCAGATTCACCCCTCCACTTT
TRBV7-9,TRBD2,NA,TRBJ2-3,CASSSGLAGDLDTQYF,TGTGCCAGCAGCTCCGGACTAGCGGGGGATCTAGATACGCAGTATTTT
TRBV18,NA,NA,TRBJ2-7,CASSPPTRPYEQYF,TGTGCCAGCTCACCGCCGACTAGACCTTACGAGCAGTACTTC
TRBV5-1,NA,once,TRBJ2-5,CASSLAAGQETQYF,TGCGCCAGCAGCTTGGCGGCAGGTCAAGAGACCCAGTACTTC
TRBV7-9,NA,few,TRBJ2-7,CASSLDRTPYEQYF,TGTGCCAGCAGCTTAGACAGAACTCCCTACGAGCAGTACTTC
TRBV9,TRBD1,NA,TRBJ1-4,CASSGRTGGSEKLFF,TGTGCCAGCAGCGGACGGACAGGTGGTTCGGAAAAACTGTTTTTT
TRBV18,NA,NA,TRBJ1-4,CASSPQASDNEKLFF,TGTGCCAGCTCACCACAGGCCAGTGATAATGAAAAACTGTTTTTT
TRBV5-4,NA,NA,TRBJ1-6,CASSLGGGGPVTYSPLHF,TGTGCCAGCAGCTTGGGGGGGGGAGGGCCAGTAACTTATTCACCCCTCCACTTT
TRBV27,NA,NA,TRBJ2-1,CASSGTPGSYNEQFF,TGTGCCAGCAGTGGGACCCCCGGGTCCTACAATGAGCAGTTCTTC
TRBV5-4,TRBD2,NA,TRBJ2-1,CASSLGGNRFSNEQFF,TGTGCCAGCAGCCTGGGGGGGAATAGGTTTAGTAATGAGCAGTTCTTC
TRBV6-5,NA,NA,TRBJ1-1,CASSYSSLNTEAFF,TGTGCCAGCAGTTACTCGTCTCTGAACACTGAAGCTTTCTTT
TRBV15,TRBD1,NA,TRBJ1-5,CATSSWGGTGEEAQHF,TGTGCCACCAGCAGCTGGGGGGGGACAGGGGAAGAAGCCCAGCATTTT
TRBV21-1,NA,NA,TRBJ1-4,CASSKGFGEEPLTGLNEKLFF,TGTGCCAGCAGCAAAGGATTTGGGGAGGAACCCCTTACAGGACTTAATGAAAAACTGTTTTTT
TRBV7-9,NA,NA,TRBJ1-1,CASSFPSDSYTEAFF,TGTGCCAGCAGCTTTCCTTCCGACAGCTACACTGAAGCTTTCTTT
TRBV7-6,NA,NA,TRBJ2-5,CASSPLGGGSETQYF,TGTGCCAGCAGCCCACTGGGGGGGGGCTCAGAGACCCAGTACTTC
TRBV7-9,NA,NA,TRBJ2-4,CASSEGPVAKNIQYF,TGTGCCAGCAGTGAGGGACCTGTCGCCAAAAACATTCAGTACTTC